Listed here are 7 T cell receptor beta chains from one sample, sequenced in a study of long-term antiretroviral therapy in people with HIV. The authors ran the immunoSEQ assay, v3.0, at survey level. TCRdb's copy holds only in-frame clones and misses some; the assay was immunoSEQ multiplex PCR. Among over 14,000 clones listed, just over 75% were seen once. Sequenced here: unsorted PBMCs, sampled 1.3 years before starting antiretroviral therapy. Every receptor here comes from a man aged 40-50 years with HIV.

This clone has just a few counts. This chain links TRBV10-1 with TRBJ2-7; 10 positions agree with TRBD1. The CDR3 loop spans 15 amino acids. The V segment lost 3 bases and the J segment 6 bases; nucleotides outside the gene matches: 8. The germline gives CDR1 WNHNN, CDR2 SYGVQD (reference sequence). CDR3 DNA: TGCGCCAGCAGTGAAGACAGGGGGCCTCGGGGCGAGCAGTACTTC. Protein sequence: CASSEDRGPRGEQYF.

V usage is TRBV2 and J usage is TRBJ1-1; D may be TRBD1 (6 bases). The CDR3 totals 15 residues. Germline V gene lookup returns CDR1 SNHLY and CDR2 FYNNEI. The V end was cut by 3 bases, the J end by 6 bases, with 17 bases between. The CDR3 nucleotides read TGTGCCAGCAGTGACGGCGGGGGGGCGGGGGCTGAAGCTTTCTTT. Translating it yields CASSDGGGAGAEAFF.

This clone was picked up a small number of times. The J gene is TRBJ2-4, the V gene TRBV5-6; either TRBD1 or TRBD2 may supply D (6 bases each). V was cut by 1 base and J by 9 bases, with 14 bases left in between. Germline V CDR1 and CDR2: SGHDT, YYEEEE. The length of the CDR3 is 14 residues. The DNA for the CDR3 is TGTGCCAGCAGCTTGTCCGGGGGCGCCGTCATTCAGTACTTC. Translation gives CASSLSGGAVIQYF.

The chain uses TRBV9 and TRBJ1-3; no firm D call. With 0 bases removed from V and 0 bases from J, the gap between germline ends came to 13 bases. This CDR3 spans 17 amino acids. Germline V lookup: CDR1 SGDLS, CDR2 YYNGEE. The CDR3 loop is CASSVGGGALSGNTIYF. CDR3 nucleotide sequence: TGTGCCAGCAGCGTAGGGGGTGGAGCTCTCTCTGGAAACACCATATATTTT. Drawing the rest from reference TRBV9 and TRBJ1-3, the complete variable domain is DSGVTQTPKHLITATGQRVTLRCSPRSGDLSVYWYQQSLDQGLQFLIQYYNGEERAKGNILERFSAQQFPDLHSELNLSSLELGDSALYFCASSVGGGALSGNTIYFGEGSWLTVV.

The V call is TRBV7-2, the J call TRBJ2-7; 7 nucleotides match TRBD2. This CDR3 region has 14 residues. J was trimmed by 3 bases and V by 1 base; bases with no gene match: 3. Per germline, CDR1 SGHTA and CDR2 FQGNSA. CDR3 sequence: CASSLVGGVYEQYF. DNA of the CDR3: TGTGCCAGCAGCTTAGTTGGGGGGGTCTACGAGCAGTACTTC.

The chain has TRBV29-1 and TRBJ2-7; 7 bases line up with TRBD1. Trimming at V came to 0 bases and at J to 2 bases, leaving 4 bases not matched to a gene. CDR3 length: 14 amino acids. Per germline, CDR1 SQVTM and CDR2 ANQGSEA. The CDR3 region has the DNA TGCAGCGTTGAAGAGCCGGGACAGCCCTACGAGCAGTACTTC. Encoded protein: CSVEEPGQPYEQYF.

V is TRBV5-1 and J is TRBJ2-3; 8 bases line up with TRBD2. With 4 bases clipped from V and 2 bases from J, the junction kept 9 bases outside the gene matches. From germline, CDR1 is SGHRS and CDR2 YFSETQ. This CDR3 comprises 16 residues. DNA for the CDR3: TGCGCCAGCAGCCTCTCAGCGGGGGCCCCCACAGATACGCAGTATTTT. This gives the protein CASSLSAGAPTDTQYF.